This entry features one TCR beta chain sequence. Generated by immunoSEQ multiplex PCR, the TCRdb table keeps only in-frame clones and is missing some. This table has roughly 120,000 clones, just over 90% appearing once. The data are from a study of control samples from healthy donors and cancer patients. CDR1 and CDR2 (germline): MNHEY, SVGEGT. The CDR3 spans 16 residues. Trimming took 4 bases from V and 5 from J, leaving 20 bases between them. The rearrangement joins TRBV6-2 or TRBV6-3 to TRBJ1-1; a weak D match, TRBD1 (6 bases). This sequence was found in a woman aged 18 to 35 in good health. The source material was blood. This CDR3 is CASSSREGVLRTEAFF. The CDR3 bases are TGTGCCAGCAGTTCCCGGGAGGGGGTACTGAGAACTGAAGCTTTCTTT.